This TCR beta chain stems from a study of cytotoxic CD8 clonotypes in ibrutinib-treated CLL. Whole-study context: Sequenced samples delivered averages of roughly 260,000 productive templates and 94,082 productive rearrangements. Study outcomes and limitations: Rare overall, public clonotypes shrank or held steady under therapy. Baseline-level clonality went beyond age-matched healthy donors and moved in step with circulating CD8+ T-cell counts.

Generated by immunoSEQ multiplex PCR, the TCRdb table keeps only in-frame clones and is missing some. This sample carries roughly 100,000 clones, around 73% of them seen once, and the ten largest clones take 32%. Comment on this clone: Its target is unknown.

Sequencing was performed on PBMCs, taken after 12 months of ibrutinib treatment. The TCR comes from a human donor with chronic lymphocytic leukemia.

CDR3 coding DNA: TGTGCCATCAGTGAGAGGCAGTTCTCCCCCCTGGAAGAGACCCAGTACTTC. This translates into CAISERQFSPLEETQYF. The V and J genes are TRBV10-3 and TRBJ2-5, with D unclear. This CDR3 comprises 17 residues. Trimming stripped 2 bases from V and 3 bases from J, with 19 bases between. CDR1 is ENHRY, CDR2 SYGVKD, per germline.